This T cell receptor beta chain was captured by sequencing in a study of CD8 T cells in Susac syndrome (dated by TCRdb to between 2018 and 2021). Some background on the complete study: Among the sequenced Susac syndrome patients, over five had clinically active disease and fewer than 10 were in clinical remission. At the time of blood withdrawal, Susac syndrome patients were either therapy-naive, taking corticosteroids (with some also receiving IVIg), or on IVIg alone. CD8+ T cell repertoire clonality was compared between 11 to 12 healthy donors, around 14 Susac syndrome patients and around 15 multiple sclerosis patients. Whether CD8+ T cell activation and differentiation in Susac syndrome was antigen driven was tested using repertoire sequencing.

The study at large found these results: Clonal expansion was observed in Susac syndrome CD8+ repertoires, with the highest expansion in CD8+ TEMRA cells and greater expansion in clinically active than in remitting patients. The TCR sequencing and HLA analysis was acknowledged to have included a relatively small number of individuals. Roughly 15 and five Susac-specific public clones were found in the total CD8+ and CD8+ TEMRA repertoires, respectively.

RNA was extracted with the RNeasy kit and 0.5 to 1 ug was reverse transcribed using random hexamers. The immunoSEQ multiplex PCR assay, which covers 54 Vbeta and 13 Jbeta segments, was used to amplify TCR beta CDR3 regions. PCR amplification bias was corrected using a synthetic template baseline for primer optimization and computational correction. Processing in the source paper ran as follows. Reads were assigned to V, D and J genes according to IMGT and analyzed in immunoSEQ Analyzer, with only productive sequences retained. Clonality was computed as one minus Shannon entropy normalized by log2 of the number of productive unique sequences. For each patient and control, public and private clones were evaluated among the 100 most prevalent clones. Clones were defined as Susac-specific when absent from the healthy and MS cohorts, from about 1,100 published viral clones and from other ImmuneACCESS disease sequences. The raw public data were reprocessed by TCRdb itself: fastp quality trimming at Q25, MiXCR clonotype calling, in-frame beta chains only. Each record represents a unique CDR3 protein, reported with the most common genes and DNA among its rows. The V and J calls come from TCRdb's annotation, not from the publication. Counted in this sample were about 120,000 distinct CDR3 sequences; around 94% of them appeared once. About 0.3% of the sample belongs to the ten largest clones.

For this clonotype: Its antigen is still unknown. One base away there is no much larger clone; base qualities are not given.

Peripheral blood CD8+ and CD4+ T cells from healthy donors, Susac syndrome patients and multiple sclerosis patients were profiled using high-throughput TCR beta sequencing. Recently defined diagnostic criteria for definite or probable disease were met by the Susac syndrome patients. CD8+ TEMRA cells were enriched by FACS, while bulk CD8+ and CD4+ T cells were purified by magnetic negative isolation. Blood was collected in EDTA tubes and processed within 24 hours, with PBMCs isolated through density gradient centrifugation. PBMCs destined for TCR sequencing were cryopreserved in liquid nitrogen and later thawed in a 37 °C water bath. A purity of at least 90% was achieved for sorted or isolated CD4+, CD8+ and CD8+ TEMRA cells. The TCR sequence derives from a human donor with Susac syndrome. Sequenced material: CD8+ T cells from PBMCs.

The bases read TGTGCCAGCGCCCAGGGGCAAGAGACCCAGTACTTC. Its translation is CASAQGQETQYF. The sequence links TRBV7-9 to TRBJ2-5; D gene: possibly TRBD1, on 6 matching bases. CDR1 is given as SEHNR and CDR2 as FQNEAQ, both from the germline V gene (reference sequence). Trimming costs V 8 bases and J 2 bases, and their ends lie 9 bases apart. The CDR3 covers 12 residues, taking in both the cysteine and the phenylalanine. The DNA shown is the 36-base CDR3, in frame from base 1.